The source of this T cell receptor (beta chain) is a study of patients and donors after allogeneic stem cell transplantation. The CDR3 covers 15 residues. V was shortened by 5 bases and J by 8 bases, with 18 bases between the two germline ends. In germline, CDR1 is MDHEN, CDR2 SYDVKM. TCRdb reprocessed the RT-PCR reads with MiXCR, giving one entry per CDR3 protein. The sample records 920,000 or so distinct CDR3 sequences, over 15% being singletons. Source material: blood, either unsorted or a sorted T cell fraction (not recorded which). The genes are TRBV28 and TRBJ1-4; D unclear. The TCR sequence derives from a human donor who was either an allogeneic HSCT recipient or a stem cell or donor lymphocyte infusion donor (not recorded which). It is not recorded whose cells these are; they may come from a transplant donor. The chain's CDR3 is CASSHPGPGDEKLFF. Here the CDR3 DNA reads TGTGCCAGCAGTCACCCGGGCCCTGGAGACGAAAAACTGTTTTTT.